What follows is one TCR beta chain and its context. Its antigen is unidentified. The sample belongs to a study of vaccination and CD4 T cells after COVID-19. Across the study: Every culture used as a control got a CEFX pool, an HIV-1 Nef pool, or no peptide.

Described treatment: 10-day PBMC culture with coronavirus spike peptide pools or control peptides (ViraFEST assay). Once peptide pools had expanded antigen-specific T cells, ViraFEST sequenced TCRs. Culture of approximately 2.1 million PBMCs per well took place with around 10 IU/ml IL-2 and 10 ug/ml peptide pools. After removal of 3 bases from V and 4 bases from J, the junction contained 9 bases not matched to a gene. The germline CDR1 and CDR2 sequences are MGHRA and YSYEKL. This CDR3 contains 16 residues. Researchers used the Oncomine TCR Beta short-read assay to sequence DNA from cultured CD4+ T cells. Genomic DNA extraction was carried out from cultured CD4+ T cells. TCRdb reprocessed the PCR reads via MiXCR and lists one record per CDR3 protein. The sample carries 9,500 to 10,000 distinct CDR3 sequences, over 30% recorded once.

Sequenced: CD4+ T cells from blood, cultured in vitro. This clonotype was sampled from a human donor who had recovered from COVID-19. V and J are TRBV4-1 and TRBJ2-1; TRBD2 matches at 7 bases. In DNA form, the CDR3 reads TGCGCCAGCAGCCACGCGCCAGCGGGGAGGTACAATGAGCAGTTCTTC. Protein sequence: CASSHAPAGRYNEQFF.